This entry describes one T cell receptor (beta chain). Its antigen is currently unknown. Germline V gives CDR1 SGHDN, CDR2 FVKESK. CDR3 length: 14 residues. The germline V and J ends were trimmed by 1 base and 5 bases, with 11 bases remaining between them. Produced via immunoSEQ multiplex PCR; TCRdb's table is partial and in-frame only. The table shows under 15,000 clones, with roughly 80% occurring only once. The data were taken from a study of T cells in localized non-small cell lung cancer. Notes on the study in general: Among the top 100 tumor clones, a median around 57 appeared in adjacent lung.

This receptor was obtained from a male donor older than 55 with stage I squamous cell lung carcinoma. This chain joins TRBV14 and TRBJ1-1; no reliable D call. The input for sequencing was peripheral blood, taken before any cancer treatment. CDR3 protein: CASSQGSPGTEAFF. CDR3 DNA: TGTGCCAGCAGCCAAGGATCTCCTGGGACTGAAGCTTTCTTT.